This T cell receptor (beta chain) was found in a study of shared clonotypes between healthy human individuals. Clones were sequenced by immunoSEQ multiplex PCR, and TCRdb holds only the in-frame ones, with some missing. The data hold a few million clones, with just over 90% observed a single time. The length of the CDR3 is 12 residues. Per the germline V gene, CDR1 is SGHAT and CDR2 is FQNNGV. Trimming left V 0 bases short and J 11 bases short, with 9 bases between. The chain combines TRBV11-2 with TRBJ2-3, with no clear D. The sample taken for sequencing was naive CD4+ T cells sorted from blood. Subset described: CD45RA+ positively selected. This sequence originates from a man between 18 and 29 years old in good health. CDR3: CASSLDLGGQYF. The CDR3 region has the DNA TGTGCCAGCAGCTTAGATCTAGGTGGGCAGTATTTT. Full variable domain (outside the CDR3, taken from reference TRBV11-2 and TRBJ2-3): EAGVAQSPRYKIIEKRQSVAFWCNPISGHATLYWYQQILGQGPKLLIQFQNNGVVDDSQLPKDRFSAERLKGVDSTLKIQPAKLEDSAVYLCASSLDLGGQYFGPGTRLTVL.